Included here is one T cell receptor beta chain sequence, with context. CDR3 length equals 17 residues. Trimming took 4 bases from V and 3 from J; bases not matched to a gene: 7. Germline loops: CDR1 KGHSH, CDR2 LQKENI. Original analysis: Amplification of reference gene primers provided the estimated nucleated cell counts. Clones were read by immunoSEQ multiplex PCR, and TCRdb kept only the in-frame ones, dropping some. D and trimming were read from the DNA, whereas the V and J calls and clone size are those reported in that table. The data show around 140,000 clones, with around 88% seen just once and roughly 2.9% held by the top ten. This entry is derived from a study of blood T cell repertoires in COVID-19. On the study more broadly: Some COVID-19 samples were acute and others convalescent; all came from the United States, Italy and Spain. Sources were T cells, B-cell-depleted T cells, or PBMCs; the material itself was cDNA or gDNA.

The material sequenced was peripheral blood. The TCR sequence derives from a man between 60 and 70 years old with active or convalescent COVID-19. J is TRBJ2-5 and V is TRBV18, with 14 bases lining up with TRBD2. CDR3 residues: CASSLGTSGSGEETQYF. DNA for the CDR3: TGTGCCAGCTCACTCGGGACTAGCGGGAGCGGAGAAGAGACCCAGTACTTC. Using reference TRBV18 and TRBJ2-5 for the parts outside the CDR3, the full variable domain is NAGVMQNPRHLVRRRGQEARLRCSPMKGHSHVYWYRQLPEEGLKFMVYLQKENIIDESGMPKERFSAEFPKEGPSILRIQQVVRGDSAAYFCASSLGTSGSGEETQYFGPGTRLLVL.